These T cell receptor beta chains were read from a single sample in a study of immune cell composition in non-small cell lung cancer. Produced via immunoSEQ multiplex PCR; TCRdb's table is partial and in-frame only. The sample yields roughly 3,500 clones, around 80% seen once. The material sequenced was lung tumor tissue. The receptors come from a human donor with non-small cell lung cancer. Both conserved end residues are part of each CDR3. The D gene is left open where the match is weak. Clone sizes are given selectively: once, few, many, or a class where the clone is expanded.

D	size	V	J	CDR3	DNA
NA	few	TRBV7-9	TRBJ2-7	CASSLDGEGSEQYF	TGTGCCAGCAGCTTAGACGGTGAGGGATCCGAGCAGTACTTC
TRBD1	NA	TRBV4-2	TRBJ1-1	CASSQGDRASTEAFF	TGTGCCAGCAGCCAAGGCGACAGGGCGAGCACTGAAGCTTTCTTT
NA	medium-sized	TRBV5-1	TRBJ2-3	CASSLGQSTDTQYF	TGCGCCAGCAGTTTGGGGCAGAGCACAGATACGCAGTATTTT
TRBD2	NA	TRBV5-5	TRBJ2-1	CASRTGTINEQFF	TGTGCCAGCAGGACCGGGACTATCAATGAGCAGTTCTTC
NA	once	TRBV11-2	TRBJ1-1	CASSLTQTEAFF	TGTGCCAGCAGCTTAACACAAACTGAAGCTTTCTTT
TRBD2	NA	TRBV30	TRBJ2-2	CAWSRKGEGTGELFF	TGTGCCTGGAGTAGAAAAGGGGAGGGCACCGGGGAGCTGTTTTTT
TRBD1	NA	TRBV4-1	TRBJ1-1	CASSDLTGMNTEAFF	TGCGCCAGCAGCGACCTGACAGGGATGAACACTGAAGCTTTCTTT
NA	NA	TRBV6-5	TRBJ2-1	CASSYSAGSYNEQFF	TGTGCCAGCAGTTACTCCGCAGGGTCTTACAATGAGCAGTTCTTC
TRBD1	NA	TRBV7-9	TRBJ2-3	CASSFGQGVGDTQYF	TGTGCCAGCAGCTTCGGACAGGGAGTAGGGGATACGCAGTATTTT
TRBD1	NA	TRBV27	TRBJ1-4	CASSPGTGVEKLFF	TGTGCCAGCAGTCCCGGGACAGGGGTCGAAAAACTGTTTTTT
TRBD1	NA	TRBV18	TRBJ2-7	CASSPGRGTAYEQYF	TGTGCCAGCTCACCAGGTAGAGGGACAGCCTACGAGCAGTACTTC
NA	NA	TRBV7-2	TRBJ2-3	CASSLVRLDTQYF	TGTGCCAGCAGCTTAGTTCGGTTAGATACGCAGTATTTT
NA	few	TRBV27	TRBJ2-3	CASSLEQGTDTQYF	TGTGCCAGCAGTTTAGAACAGGGCACAGATACGCAGTATTTT
TRBD1	NA	TRBV27	TRBJ1-1	CASRQQGANTEAFF	TGTGCCAGCAGACAACAGGGGGCTAACACTGAAGCTTTCTTT
NA	NA	TRBV7-2	TRBJ1-5	CASSLGRQYNQPQHF	TGTGCCAGCAGCTTGGGCAGGCAATACAATCAGCCCCAGCATTTT
TRBD1	NA	TRBV19	TRBJ1-3	CASSIVGTAGNTIYF	TGTGCCAGTAGTATAGTGGGGACAGCTGGAAACACCATATATTTT
NA	NA	TRBV28	TRBJ1-5	CASSLGGIHSNQPQHF	TGTGCCAGCAGTTTAGGGGGGATACATAGCAATCAGCCCCAGCATTTT
NA	NA	TRBV5-4	TRBJ1-1	CASSLAAQGNTEAFF	TGTGCCAGCAGCTTGGCCGCACAGGGGAACACTGAAGCTTTCTTT